These T cell receptor beta chains were read from a single sample in a study of blood T cell repertoires in COVID-19. Produced via immunoSEQ multiplex PCR; TCRdb's table is partial and in-frame only. The sample has over 75,000 clones, 86% seen once. The sequenced material came from peripheral blood. These TCRs come from a human donor in a cohort sampled during active COVID-19. Each CDR3 is given with its conserved first and last residue. Each record gives: J gene, V gene, CDR3 length, clone size, D gene, CDR3 protein, CDR3 DNA. A D gene is named only where the DNA matches it firmly. Some rows have no size entry. The others give once, few or many, or a class for an expanded clone.

>TRBJ2-1|TRBV28|16|.|TRBD2
CASSPILAGGYNEQFF
TGTGCCAGCAGCCCGATCCTAGCGGGAGGGTACAATGAGCAGTTCTTC
>TRBJ1-1|TRBV13|18|.|.
CASSLGHTGTPGNTEAFF
TGTGCCAGCAGCTTAGGCCATACCGGGACTCCGGGGAACACTGAAGCTTTCTTT
>TRBJ2-1|TRBV6-6|14|.|TRBD1
CASTLRTGGNEQFF
TGTGCCAGCACCCTAAGGACAGGGGGAAATGAGCAGTTCTTC
>TRBJ2-7|TRBV7-2|15|few|TRBD1
CASSLATGQVYEQYF
TGTGCCAGCAGCTTAGCTACGGGACAGGTATACGAGCAGTACTTC
>TRBJ2-1|TRBV7-9|14|.|.
CASSYQWVGIEQFF
TGTGCCAGCAGCTACCAGTGGGTCGGGATTGAGCAGTTCTTC
>TRBJ2-5|TRBV7-9|16|.|TRBD1
CASSPSIDRDQETQYF
TGTGCCAGCAGCCCTTCAATTGACAGGGATCAAGAGACCCAGTACTTC
>TRBJ1-1|TRBV30|13|few|.
CAWSTGFATEAFF
TGTGCCTGGAGTACGGGATTTGCCACTGAAGCTTTCTTT
>TRBJ2-1|TRBV4-1|15|.|TRBD2
CASSLLAGAYNEQFF
TGCGCCAGCAGCCTTCTAGCGGGAGCTTACAATGAGCAGTTCTTC
>TRBJ2-7|TRBV29-1|15|few|TRBD1
CSVEDPGGSSYEQYF
TGCAGCGTTGAAGATCCAGGGGGAAGCTCCTACGAGCAGTACTTC
>TRBJ2-7|TRBV24-1|15|.|TRBD1
CATSDPGQGGYEQYF
TGTGCCACCAGTGATCCGGGACAGGGGGGATACGAGCAGTACTTC
>TRBJ2-1|TRBV5-4|16|.|.
CASSPAGAELNNEQFF
TGTGCCAGCAGCCCAGCAGGAGCGGAGCTTAACAATGAGCAGTTCTTC
>TRBJ2-5|TRBV9|15|.|TRBD2
CASSAAGGIQETQYF
TGTGCCAGCAGCGCGGCGGGAGGGATCCAAGAGACCCAGTACTTC
>TRBJ2-3|TRBV28|15|.|TRBD2
CASRIREGGTDTQYF
TGTGCCAGCCGAATCCGGGAGGGCGGCACAGATACGCAGTATTTT
>TRBJ2-2|TRBV9|16|.|.
CASSTSGGGNTGELFF
TGTGCCAGCAGCACCTCTGGGGGCGGGAACACCGGGGAGCTGTTTTTT
>TRBJ2-3|TRBV5-8|14|.|TRBD1
CASTDRGRTDTQYF
TGTGCCAGCACCGACAGGGGGCGGACAGATACGCAGTATTTT
>TRBJ2-5|TRBV7-9|15|.|TRBD2
CASSLGLAPQETQYF
TGTGCCAGCAGCTTGGGACTAGCGCCCCAAGAGACCCAGTACTTC
>TRBJ1-5|TRBV6-6|14|.|TRBD1
CASSAEGGWQPQHF
TGTGCCAGCAGTGCGGAAGGGGGCTGGCAGCCCCAGCATTTT
>TRBJ1-2|TRBV18|13|.|.
CASSPPGNYGYTF
TGTGCCAGCTCACCACCCGGGAACTATGGCTACACCTTC
>TRBJ2-2|TRBV18|16|.|TRBD2
CASSPRLAGNTGELFF
TGTGCCAGCTCACCACGGCTAGCGGGTAACACCGGGGAGCTGTTTTTT
>TRBJ1-1|TRBV12-3/TRBV12-4|12|.|.
CASSFQGTEAFF
TGTGCCAGCAGCTTTCAGGGGACTGAAGCTTTCTTT
>TRBJ2-2|TRBV9|14|.|.
CASSVDAGRGELFF
TGTGCCAGCAGCGTAGACGCGGGAAGAGGGGAGCTGTTTTTT
>TRBJ2-1|TRBV5-4|16|.|.
CASSPPLALSYNEQFF
TGTGCCAGCAGCCCTCCCCTAGCTTTGTCCTACAATGAGCAGTTCTTC
>TRBJ2-7|TRBV9|15|.|TRBD2
CASSASSGRVEEQYF
TGTGCCAGCAGCGCCAGTAGCGGGAGGGTTGAGGAGCAGTACTTC
>TRBJ1-5|TRBV27|15|.|.
CASSEQSYSNQPQHF
TGTGCCAGCAGTGAACAGTCCTATAGCAATCAGCCCCAGCATTTT
>TRBJ2-5|TRBV5-4|14|.|.
CASSLGRQEETQYF
TGTGCCAGCAGCTTAGGTAGGCAGGAAGAGACCCAGTACTTC
>TRBJ1-2|TRBV28|14|.|.
CASSLYKITNGYTF
TGTGCCAGCAGTTTATACAAGATCACAAATGGCTACACCTTC
>TRBJ2-1|TRBV4-3|18|.|.
CASSQDGGFGQGHNEQFF
TGCGCCAGCAGCCAAGATGGGGGGTTTGGGCAGGGCCACAATGAGCAGTTCTTC
>TRBJ2-7|TRBV7-2|13|.|TRBD1
CASSFTDRDEQYF
TGTGCCAGCAGCTTTACGGACAGGGACGAGCAGTACTTC
>TRBJ2-7|TRBV4-3|15|.|.
CASSPTQGQGYEQYF
TGCGCCAGCAGCCCAACGCAGGGGCAGGGCTACGAGCAGTACTTC
>TRBJ2-7|TRBV18|15|.|TRBD2
CASSPETSSSYEQYF
TGTGCCAGCTCACCAGAGACTAGCAGTTCCTACGAGCAGTACTTC
>TRBJ2-5|TRBV5-6|19|.|TRBD2
CASSLDLSSGGRGQETQYF
TGTGCCAGCAGCTTGGATCTGTCTAGCGGGGGTAGGGGTCAAGAGACCCAGTACTTC